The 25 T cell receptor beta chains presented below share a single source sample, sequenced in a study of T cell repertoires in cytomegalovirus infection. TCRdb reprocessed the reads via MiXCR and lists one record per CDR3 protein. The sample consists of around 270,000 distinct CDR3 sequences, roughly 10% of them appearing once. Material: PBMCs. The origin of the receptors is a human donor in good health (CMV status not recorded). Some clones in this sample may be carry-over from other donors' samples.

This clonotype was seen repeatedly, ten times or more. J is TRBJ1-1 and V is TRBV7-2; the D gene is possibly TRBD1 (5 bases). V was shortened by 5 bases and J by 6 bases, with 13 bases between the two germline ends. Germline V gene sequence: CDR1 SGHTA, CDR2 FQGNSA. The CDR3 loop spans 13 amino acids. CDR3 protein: CASSPGGWPEAFF. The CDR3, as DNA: TGTGCCAGCAGCCCTGGGGGTTGGCCTGAAGCTTTCTTT.

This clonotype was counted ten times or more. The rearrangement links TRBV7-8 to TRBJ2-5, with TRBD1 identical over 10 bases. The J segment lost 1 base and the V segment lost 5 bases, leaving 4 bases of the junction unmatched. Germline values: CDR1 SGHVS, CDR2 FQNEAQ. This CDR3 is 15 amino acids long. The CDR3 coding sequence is TGTGCCAGCAGCCCCCGGGACAGGGGCCAAGAGACCCAGTACTTC. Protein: CASSPRDRGQETQYF.

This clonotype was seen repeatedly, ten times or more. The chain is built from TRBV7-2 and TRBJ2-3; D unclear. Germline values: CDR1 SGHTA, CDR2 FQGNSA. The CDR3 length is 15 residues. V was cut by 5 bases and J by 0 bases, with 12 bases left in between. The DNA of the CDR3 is TGTGCCAGCAGCAGGCAGCTCTCTAGCACAGATACGCAGTATTTT. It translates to CASSRQLSSTDTQYF.

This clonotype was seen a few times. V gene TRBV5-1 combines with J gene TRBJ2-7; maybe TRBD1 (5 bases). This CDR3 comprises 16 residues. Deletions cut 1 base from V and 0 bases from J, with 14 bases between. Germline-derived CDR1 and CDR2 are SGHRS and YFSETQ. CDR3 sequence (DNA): TGCGCCAGCAGCTTGATTGGGGCAGGGCACTCCTACGAGCAGTACTTC. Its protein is CASSLIGAGHSYEQYF.

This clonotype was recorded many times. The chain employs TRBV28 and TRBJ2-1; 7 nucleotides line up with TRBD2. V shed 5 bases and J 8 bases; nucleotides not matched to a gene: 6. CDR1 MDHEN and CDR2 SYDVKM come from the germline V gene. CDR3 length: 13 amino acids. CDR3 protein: CASSPGLVHEQFF. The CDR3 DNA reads TGTGCCAGCAGTCCCGGACTAGTCCATGAGCAGTTCTTC.

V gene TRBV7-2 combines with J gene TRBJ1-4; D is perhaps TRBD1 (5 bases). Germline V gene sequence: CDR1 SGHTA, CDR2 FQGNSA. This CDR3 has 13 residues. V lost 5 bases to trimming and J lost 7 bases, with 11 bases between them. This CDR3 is CASSPDIFEKLFF. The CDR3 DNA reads TGTGCCAGCAGCCCGGACATCTTTGAAAAACTGTTTTTT.

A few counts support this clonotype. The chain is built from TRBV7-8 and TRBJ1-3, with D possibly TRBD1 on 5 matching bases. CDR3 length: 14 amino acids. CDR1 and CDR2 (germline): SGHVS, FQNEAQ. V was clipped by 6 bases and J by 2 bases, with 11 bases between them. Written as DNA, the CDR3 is TGTGCCAGCAGTTTGGGGGATCCTGGAAACACCATATATTTT. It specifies CASSLGDPGNTIYF.

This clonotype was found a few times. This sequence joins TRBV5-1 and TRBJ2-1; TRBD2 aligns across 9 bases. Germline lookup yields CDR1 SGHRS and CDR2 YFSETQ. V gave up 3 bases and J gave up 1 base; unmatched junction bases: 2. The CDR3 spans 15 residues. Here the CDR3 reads CASSSSGRSYNEQFF. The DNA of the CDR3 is TGCGCCAGCAGCTCGAGCGGGAGGTCCTACAATGAGCAGTTCTTC.

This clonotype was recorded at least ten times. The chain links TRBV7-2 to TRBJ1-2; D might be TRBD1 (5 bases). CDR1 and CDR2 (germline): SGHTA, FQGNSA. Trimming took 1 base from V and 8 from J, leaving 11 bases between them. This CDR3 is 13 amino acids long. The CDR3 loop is CASSLDGGWGYTF. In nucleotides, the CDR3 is TGTGCCAGCAGCTTAGATGGGGGTTGGGGCTACACCTTC.

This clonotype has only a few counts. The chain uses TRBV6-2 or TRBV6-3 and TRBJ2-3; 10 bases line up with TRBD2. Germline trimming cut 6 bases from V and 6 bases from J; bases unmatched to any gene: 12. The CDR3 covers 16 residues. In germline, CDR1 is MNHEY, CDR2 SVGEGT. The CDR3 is CASSLPSSGGSDTQYF. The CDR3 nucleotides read TGTGCCAGCAGCCTCCCCTCTAGCGGGGGCTCCGATACGCAGTATTTT.

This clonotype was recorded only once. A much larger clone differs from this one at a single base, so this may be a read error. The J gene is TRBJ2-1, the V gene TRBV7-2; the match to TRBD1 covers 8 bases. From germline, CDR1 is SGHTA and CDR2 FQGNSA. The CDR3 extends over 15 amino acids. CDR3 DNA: TGTGTCAGCAGGCCGGACAGGGCAAACTACAATGAGCAGTTCTTC. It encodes CVSRPDRANYNEQFF.

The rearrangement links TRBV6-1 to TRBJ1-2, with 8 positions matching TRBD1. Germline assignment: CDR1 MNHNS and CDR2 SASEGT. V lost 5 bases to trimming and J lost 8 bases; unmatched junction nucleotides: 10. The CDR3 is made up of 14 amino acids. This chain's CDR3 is CASSTGQVRRGYTF. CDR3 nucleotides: TGTGCCAGCAGTACGGGACAGGTCCGGAGGGGCTACACCTTC.

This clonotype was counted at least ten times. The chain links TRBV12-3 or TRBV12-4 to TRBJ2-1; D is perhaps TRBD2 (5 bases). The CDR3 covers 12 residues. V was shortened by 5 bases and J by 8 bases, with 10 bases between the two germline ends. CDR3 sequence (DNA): TGTGCCAGCAGTGATAATAGCGATGAGCAGTTCTTC. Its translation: CASSDNSDEQFF.

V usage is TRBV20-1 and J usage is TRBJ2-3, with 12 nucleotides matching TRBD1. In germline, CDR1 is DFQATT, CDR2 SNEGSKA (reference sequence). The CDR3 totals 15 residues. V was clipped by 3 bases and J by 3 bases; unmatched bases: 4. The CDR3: CSASWGQGATDTQYF. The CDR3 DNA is TGCAGTGCTAGTTGGGGACAGGGGGCAACAGATACGCAGTATTTT.

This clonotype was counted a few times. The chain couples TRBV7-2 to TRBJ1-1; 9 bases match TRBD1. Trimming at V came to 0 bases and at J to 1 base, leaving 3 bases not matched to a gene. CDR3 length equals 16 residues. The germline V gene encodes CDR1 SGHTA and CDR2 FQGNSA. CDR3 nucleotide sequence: TGTGCCAGCAGCTTAGCCGGGACAGGGACGAACACTGAAGCTTTCTTT. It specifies CASSLAGTGTNTEAFF.

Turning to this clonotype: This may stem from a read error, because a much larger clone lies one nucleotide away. The CDR3: CASSPGTGSVHEQFF. The CDR3 DNA is TGTGCCAGTAGTCCCGGGACAGGGTCTGTCCATGAGCAGTTCTTC. The chain has TRBV19 and TRBJ2-1; TRBD1 matches at 9 bases. With V trimmed by 5 bases and J by 8 bases, 10 bases remained unmatched. Per the germline V gene, CDR1 is LNHDA and CDR2 is SQIVND (reference sequence). CDR3 length: 15 amino acids.

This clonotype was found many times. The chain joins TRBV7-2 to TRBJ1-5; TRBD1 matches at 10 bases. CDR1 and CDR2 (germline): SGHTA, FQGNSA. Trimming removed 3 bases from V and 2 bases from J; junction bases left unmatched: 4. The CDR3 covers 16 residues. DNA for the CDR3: TGTGCCAGCAGCTTGTCCGGGACAGGGGGCAATCAGCCCCAGCATTTT. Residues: CASSLSGTGGNQPQHF. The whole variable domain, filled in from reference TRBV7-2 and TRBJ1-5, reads GAGVSQSPSNKVTEKGKDVELRCDPISGHTALYWYRQSLGQGLEFLIYFQGNSAPDKSGLPSDRFSAERTGGSVSTLTIQRTQQEDSAVYLCASSLSGTGGNQPQHFGDGTRLSIL.

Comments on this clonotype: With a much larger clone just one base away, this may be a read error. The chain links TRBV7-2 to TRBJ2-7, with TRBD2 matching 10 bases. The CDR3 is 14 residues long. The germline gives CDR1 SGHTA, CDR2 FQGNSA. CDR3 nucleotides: TGTGCCAACAGCCGAGCGGGAGGGTCTTACGAGCAGTACTTC. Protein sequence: CANSRAGGSYEQYF.

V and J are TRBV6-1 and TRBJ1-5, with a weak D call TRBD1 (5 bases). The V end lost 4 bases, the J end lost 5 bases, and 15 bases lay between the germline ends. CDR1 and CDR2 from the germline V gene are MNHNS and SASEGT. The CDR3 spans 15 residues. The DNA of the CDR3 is TGTGCCAGCAGTGCCGGTGGGGCGGAATATCAGCCCCAGCATTTT. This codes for CASSAGGAEYQPQHF.

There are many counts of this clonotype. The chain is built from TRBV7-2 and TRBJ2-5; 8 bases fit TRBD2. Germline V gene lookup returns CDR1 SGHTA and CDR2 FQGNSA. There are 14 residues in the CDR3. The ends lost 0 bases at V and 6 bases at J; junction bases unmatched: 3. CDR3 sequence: CASSLAAGAQTQYF. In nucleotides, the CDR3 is TGTGCCAGCAGCTTAGCAGCGGGAGCACAGACCCAGTACTTC. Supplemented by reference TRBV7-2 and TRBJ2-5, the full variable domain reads GAGVSQSPSNKVTEKGKDVELRCDPISGHTALYWYRQSLGQGLEFLIYFQGNSAPDKSGLPSDRFSAERTGGSVSTLTIQRTQQEDSAVYLCASSLAAGAQTQYFGPGTRLLVL.

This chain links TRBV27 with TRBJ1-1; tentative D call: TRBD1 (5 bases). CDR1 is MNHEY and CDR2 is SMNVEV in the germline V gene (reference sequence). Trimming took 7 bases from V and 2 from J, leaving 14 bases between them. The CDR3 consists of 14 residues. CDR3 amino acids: CASTIFGGNTEAFF. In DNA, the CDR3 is TGTGCCAGCACCATATTTGGGGGTAACACTGAAGCTTTCTTT.

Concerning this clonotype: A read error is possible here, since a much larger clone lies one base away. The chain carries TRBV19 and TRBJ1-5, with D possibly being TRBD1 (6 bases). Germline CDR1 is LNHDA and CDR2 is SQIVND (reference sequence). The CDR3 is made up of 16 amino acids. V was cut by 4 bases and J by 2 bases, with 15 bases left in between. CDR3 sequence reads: CASSTRRGEGNQPQHF. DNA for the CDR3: TGTGCCAGTAGTACTCGTAGGGGGGAAGGCAATCAGCCCCAGCATTTT.

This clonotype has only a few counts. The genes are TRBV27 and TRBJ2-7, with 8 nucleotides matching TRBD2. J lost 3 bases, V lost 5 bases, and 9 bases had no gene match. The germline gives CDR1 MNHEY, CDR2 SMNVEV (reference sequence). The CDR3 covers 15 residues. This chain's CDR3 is CASSTPSGSLYEQYF. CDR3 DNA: TGTGCCAGCAGTACCCCAAGCGGGAGTCTCTACGAGCAGTACTTC.

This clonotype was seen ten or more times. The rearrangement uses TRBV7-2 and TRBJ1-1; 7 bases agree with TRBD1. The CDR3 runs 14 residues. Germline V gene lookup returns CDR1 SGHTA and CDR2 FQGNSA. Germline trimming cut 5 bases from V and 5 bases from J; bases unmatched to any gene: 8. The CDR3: CASSMTGSVTEAFF. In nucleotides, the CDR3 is TGTGCCAGCAGCATGACAGGGTCTGTAACTGAAGCTTTCTTT.

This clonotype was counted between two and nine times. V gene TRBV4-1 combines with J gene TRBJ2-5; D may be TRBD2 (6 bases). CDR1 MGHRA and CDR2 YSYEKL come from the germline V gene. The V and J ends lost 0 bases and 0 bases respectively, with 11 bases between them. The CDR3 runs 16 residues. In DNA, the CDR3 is TGCGCCAGCAGCCAAGATCCGGAGGGACACCAAGAGACCCAGTACTTC. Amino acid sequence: CASSQDPEGHQETQYF.